This T cell receptor (beta chain) was identified during a study of HIV-infected patients and healthy controls. The CDR3 has 15 amino acids. Germline CDR1 is SEHNR and CDR2 is FQNEAQ (reference sequence). V lost 5 bases and J 0 bases, leaving 11 bases between the germline ends. TCRdb independently ran MiXCR on the 5' RACE reads; one entry per CDR3 protein. The sample holds roughly 18,000 distinct CDR3 sequences, around 20% seen once. The chain joins TRBV7-9 to TRBJ1-5, with a tentative D call TRBD1 (6 bases). What was sequenced was CD8+ T cells from blood. The clonotype comes from a human donor in good health. CDR3 residues: CASSQGTLSNQPQHF. The CDR3 DNA follows: TGTGCCAGCAGCCAAGGGACACTTAGCAATCAGCCCCAGCATTTT.